This TCR beta chain was documented in a study of blood T cells in healthy people across ages. This clonotype showed up just a few times. This CDR3 has 15 amino acids. Trimming left V 4 bases short and J 2 bases short, with 12 bases between. The germline V gene encodes CDR1 WSHSY and CDR2 SAAADI. PCR was performed a second time for about 7 to 12 cycles using a sample-barcoded 5' primer and a J-beta primer mix. MiXCR was run by TCRdb on the 5' RACE reads, yielding one entry per CDR3 protein. The sample lists about 1.6 million distinct CDR3 sequences; approximately 32% were seen once. The sequenced sample consisted of blood. This TCR came from a woman in her twenties or thirties in good health. The chain combines TRBV10-2 with TRBJ2-1; unclear D gene. The CDR3 nucleotides are TGCGCCAGCAGTGGGAAACTAAAAACCTACAATGAGCAGTTCTTC. This translates into CASSGKLKTYNEQFF.